This entry lists 29 T cell receptor beta chains sequenced from one sample in a study of vaccination and CD4 T cells after COVID-19. This sample's time point: late sampling 161 to 241 days after vaccination in a few convalescent patients. Treatment here: approximately 9-day PBMC culture with coronavirus spike peptide pools or control peptides (ViraFEST assay). Their antigens remain unidentified. CD4+ T cells that had been cultured provided DNA sequenced with the Oncomine TCR Beta short-read assay. MiXCR, run by TCRdb on the PCR reads, gives a single entry per CDR3 protein. The data hold 15,000 to 20,000 distinct CDR3 sequences, with over 40% observed a single time. The sample was CD4+ T cells from blood, cultured in vitro, taken about 7 months after SARS-CoV-2 vaccination. These receptors came from a human donor who had recovered from COVID-19.

A few counts support this clonotype. One end of the junction does not line up with germline, which may come from a read error. The V gene is TRBV7-7, the J gene TRBJ2-5; the match to TRBD1 covers 7 bases. Germline assignment: CDR1 SSHAT and CDR2 FNYEAQ (reference sequence). This CDR3 region has 13 residues. This CDR3 is CASSQPTGETQYF. Written as DNA, the CDR3 is TGTGCTAGCAGCCAACCGACAGGGGAGACCCAGTACTTC. The full variable domain, its missing parts supplied by reference TRBV7-7 and TRBJ2-5, is GAGVSQSPRYKVTKRGQDVTLRCDPISSHATLYWYQQALGQGPEFLTYFNYEAQPDKSGLPSDRFSAERPEGSISTLTIQRTEQRDSAMYRCASSQPTGETQYFGPGTRLLVL.

V is TRBV5-1 and J is TRBJ2-5; D call uncertain. The V gene's germline CDR1 is SGHRS and CDR2 YFSETQ. This CDR3 is 13 amino acids long. The germline V and J ends were trimmed by 1 base and 2 bases, with 6 bases remaining between them. This chain's CDR3 is CASSLTQQETQYF. The CDR3 region has the DNA TGCGCCAGCAGCTTGACACAGCAAGAGACCCAGTACTTC.

Judged by abundance, this clonotype is medium-sized (0.01 to 0.1%). This chain joins TRBV7-9 and TRBJ2-7, with TRBD1 identical over 8 bases. The junction had 11 bases not matched to a gene; V was cut back by 1 base and J by 0 bases. Germline loops: CDR1 SEHNR, CDR2 FQNEAQ (reference sequence). The CDR3 consists of 18 residues. This chain's CDR3 is CASSLGTRTTGGSYEQYF. The CDR3 nucleotides are TGTGCCAGCAGCTTAGGTACGCGGACAACAGGGGGCTCCTACGAGCAGTACTTC. Full variable domain (remainder filled in from reference TRBV7-9 and TRBJ2-7): DTGVSQNPRHKITKRGQNVTFRCDPISEHNRLYWYRQTLGQGPEFLTYFQNEAQLEKSRLLSDRFSAERPKGSFSTLEIQRTEQGDSAMYLCASSLGTRTTGGSYEQYFGPGTRLTVT.

The CDR3: CASSPGVGTLNTEAFF. Here the CDR3 DNA reads TGTGCCAGCAGCCCCGGTGTGGGAACCTTGAACACTGAAGCTTTCTTT. The chain combines TRBV5-5 with TRBJ1-1; D unclear. Germline assignment: CDR1 SGHKS and CDR2 YYEKEE (reference sequence). CDR3 length: 16 amino acids. V was cut by 4 bases and J by 0 bases, with 16 bases left in between.

The chain couples TRBV20-1 to TRBJ1-3, with D possibly TRBD1 on 5 matching bases. Germline CDR1 and CDR2: DFQATT and SNEGSKA (reference sequence). V shed 1 base and J shed 4 bases, with 14 bases lying between them. The CDR3 contains 15 residues. The CDR3 DNA follows: TGCAGTGCTAGAGTATCACTTCGGGGCGGAAACACCATATATTTT. Its protein is CSARVSLRGGNTIYF.

This clonotype showed up just a few times. CDR3 in amino acids: CSARDPRLAGGQYNEQFF. The CDR3 nucleotides are TGCAGTGCTAGAGATCCCCGACTAGCGGGGGGCCAATACAATGAGCAGTTCTTC. The chain recombines TRBV20-1 with TRBJ2-1; 13 bases match TRBD2. CDR3 length: 18 residues. Germline V gives CDR1 DFQATT, CDR2 SNEGSKA (reference sequence). With V trimmed by 0 bases and J by 4 bases, 9 bases remained unmatched.

The chain has TRBV20-1 and TRBJ2-3; D ambiguous. Deletions cut 3 bases from V and 1 base from J, with 5 bases between. The CDR3 is 12 amino acids. Germline V gene data show CDR1 as DFQATT and CDR2 as SNEGSKA (reference sequence). For the CDR3, the DNA is TGCAGTGCTAGGGTGGGCACAGATACGCAGTATTTT. It encodes CSARVGTDTQYF.

The rearrangement joins TRBV20-1 to TRBJ1-1; the D is unclear. The CDR3 has 13 amino acids. Germline values: CDR1 DFQATT, CDR2 SNEGSKA (reference sequence). V lost 3 bases, J lost 0 bases, and 8 bases lay in between. CDR3 bases: TGCAGTGCTAGGCAGGCGCTGAACACTGAAGCTTTCTTT. Translated: CSARQALNTEAFF.

This sequence joins TRBV6-2 or TRBV6-3 and TRBJ1-1, with D uncertain. The CDR3 loop spans 13 amino acids. Germline V CDR1 and CDR2: MNHEY, SVGEGT. Deletions cut 2 bases from V and 5 bases from J, with 9 bases between. The CDR3, as DNA: TGTGCCAGCAGTTACAAGAAGTATACTGAAGCTTTCTTT. Translating gives CASSYKKYTEAFF.

The chain employs TRBV7-2 and TRBJ2-3; 9 nucleotides agree with TRBD2. The junction had 23 bases not matched to a gene; V was cut back by 6 bases and J by 4 bases. The CDR3 is made up of 20 amino acids. In germline, CDR1 is SGHTA, CDR2 FQGNSA. CDR3 DNA: TGTGCCAGCAGTAAAAGGACGGGCGGGGGGGCCACTCTCCTCCCAGATACGCAGTATTTT. It is translated as CASSKRTGGGATLLPDTQYF.

In this sample, this clonotype turned up a few times. The gene calls are TRBV6-5 and TRBJ2-5, with 13 bases that match TRBD2. The CDR3 is 17 amino acids. V lost 2 bases and J lost 4; bases outside the gene matches: 7. Germline CDR1 reads MNHEY; CDR2 reads SVGAGI. For the CDR3, the DNA is TGTGCCAGCAGTTACGGGACTAGCGGGGAGCCTATAGAGACCCAGTACTTC. It translates to CASSYGTSGEPIETQYF.

This clonotype was seen more than once but under ten times. The chain recombines TRBV7-2 with TRBJ1-1; D is ambiguous. V was cut by 2 bases and J by 5 bases, with 12 bases left in between. This CDR3 has 14 residues. In germline, CDR1 is SGHTA, CDR2 FQGNSA. CDR3 sequence (DNA): TGTGCCAGCAGCTTATATGTCCCTGGGACTGAAGCTTTCTTT. Amino acid sequence: CASSLYVPGTEAFF.

The chain recombines TRBV20-1 with TRBJ2-1; D uncertain. From germline, CDR1 is DFQATT and CDR2 SNEGSKA (reference sequence). The CDR3 runs 13 residues. The V end was cut by 4 bases, the J end by 5 bases, with 12 bases between. As DNA, the CDR3 is TGCAGTGCTAATTCACCACTTAACAATGAGCAGTTCTTC. Translated: CSANSPLNNEQFF.

The chain combines TRBV15 with TRBJ2-3; TRBD1 is a possible D gene (6 bases). V lost 1 base and J 3 bases, leaving 11 bases between the germline ends. Germline V gene lookup returns CDR1 LNHNV and CDR2 YYDKDF (reference sequence). The CDR3 has 15 amino acids. CDR3 bases: TGTGCCACCAGCAGAGTAACAGGGTTGACAGATACGCAGTATTTT. Translated: CATSRVTGLTDTQYF.

The V call is TRBV19, the J call TRBJ1-5; possibly TRBD1 for D (5 bases). This CDR3 has 13 amino acids. V lost 5 bases to trimming and J lost 6 bases, with 11 bases between them. Germline V gene lookup returns CDR1 LNHDA and CDR2 SQIVND (reference sequence). This CDR3 is CASSSSRGQPQHF. For the CDR3, the DNA is TGTGCCAGTAGTTCGTCGAGGGGTCAGCCCCAGCATTTT.

The chain employs TRBV6-1 and TRBJ1-1; unclear D gene. V was pared by 3 bases and J by 6 bases, with 8 bases between. CDR3 size: 12 residues. Germline V lookup: CDR1 MNHNS, CDR2 SASEGT. CDR3 in amino acids: CASSDTWSEAFF. The CDR3 region has the DNA TGTGCCAGCAGTGATACGTGGTCTGAAGCTTTCTTT.

This sequence joins TRBV5-1 and TRBJ2-3; 7 bases fit TRBD1. The CDR3 is 14 residues long. Trimming took 3 bases from V and 2 from J; bases not matched to a gene: 3. Germline V CDR1 and CDR2: SGHRS, YFSETQ. The CDR3 sequence is CASSSTGATDTQYF. CDR3 DNA: TGCGCCAGCAGCTCAACAGGGGCCACAGATACGCAGTATTTT.

This clonotype was counted only a few times. The chain uses TRBV7-9 and TRBJ2-3; weak D call: TRBD2 (7 bases). Germline V gives CDR1 SEHNR, CDR2 FQNEAQ (reference sequence). V was cut by 5 bases and J by 3 bases, with 15 bases left in between. This CDR3 spans 15 amino acids. CDR3 coding DNA: TGTGCCAGCAGCCCACAGGGAGGGTGGACAGATACGCAGTATTTT. Translated: CASSPQGGWTDTQYF.

The chain carries TRBV10-3 and TRBJ1-5; no clear D gene. Trimming removed 8 bases from V and 0 bases from J, with 8 bases in between. CDR3 length: 13 residues. Germline CDR1 is ENHRY and CDR2 is SYGVKD. This CDR3 reads CAIGSDSNQPQHF. In DNA form, the CDR3 reads TGTGCCATCGGCTCGGATAGCAATCAGCCCCAGCATTTT.

The chain couples TRBV20-1 to TRBJ2-5; a possible D gene is TRBD2 (6 bases). Germline assignment: CDR1 DFQATT and CDR2 SNEGSKA (reference sequence). The length of the CDR3 is 13 residues. Trimming took 5 bases from V and 5 from J, leaving 15 bases between them. CDR3 protein: CSAWDSLSETQYF. As DNA, the CDR3 is TGCAGTGCTTGGGACTCACTGAGCGAGACCCAGTACTTC.

The rearrangement joins TRBV5-1 to TRBJ1-1; tentatively, D is TRBD1 (5 bases). The CDR3 length is 13 residues. The germline CDR1 and CDR2 sequences are SGHRS and YFSETQ. Trimming pared 1 base from V and 3 bases from J, leaving 7 bases between. The CDR3: CASSLQGDTEAFF. The DNA for the CDR3 is TGCGCCAGCAGCTTGCAAGGGGACACTGAAGCTTTCTTT.

The V and J genes are TRBV20-1 and TRBJ2-7; TRBD2 aligns across 8 bases. The CDR3 is 13 residues long. V shed 5 bases, J shed 1 base, and the junction held 4 bases outside the gene matches. The germline V gene has CDR1 DFQATT and CDR2 SNEGSKA (reference sequence). CDR3 loop: CSAPGLASYEQYF. In DNA, the CDR3 is TGCAGTGCTCCTGGACTAGCTTCCTACGAGCAGTACTTC.

The V and J genes are TRBV20-1 and TRBJ2-5; the D is unclear. The germline gives CDR1 DFQATT, CDR2 SNEGSKA (reference sequence). V was pared by 1 base and J by 1 base, with 7 bases between. CDR3 length: 13 amino acids. CDR3 protein: CSARVPSQETQYF. The CDR3 bases are TGCAGTGCTAGAGTCCCCTCCCAAGAGACCCAGTACTTC.

This clonotype was picked up a small number of times. The chain links TRBV6-5 to TRBJ1-5, with D uncertain. Germline CDR1 is MNHEY and CDR2 is SVGAGI. This CDR3 spans 13 amino acids. V gave up 1 base and J gave up 4 bases, with 5 bases separating them. The CDR3 spells CASSYLRNQPQHF. The CDR3, as DNA: TGTGCCAGCAGTTACTTACGTAATCAGCCCCAGCATTTT.

V usage is TRBV7-2 and J usage is TRBJ1-1; D is uncertain. In germline, CDR1 is SGHTA, CDR2 FQGNSA. V lost 1 base, J lost 8 bases, and 11 bases lay in between. The CDR3 runs to 13 residues. The CDR3 is CASSLEPGGEAFF. The CDR3 coding sequence is TGTGCCAGCAGCTTAGAACCGGGCGGGGAAGCTTTCTTT.

The rearrangement links TRBV19 to TRBJ1-6; no reliable D call. The germline CDR1 and CDR2 sequences are LNHDA and SQIVND (reference sequence). V dropped 5 bases and J dropped 6 bases, with 11 bases sitting between them. The CDR3 has 14 residues. The CDR3, as DNA: TGTGCCAGTAGTTCCGCCCGCAGTAATTCACCCCTCCACTTT. Amino acid sequence: CASSSARSNSPLHF.

This chain joins TRBV6-2 or TRBV6-3 and TRBJ2-5; maybe TRBD2 (7 bases). V dropped 1 base and J dropped 7 bases, with 10 bases sitting between them. The germline gives CDR1 MNHEY, CDR2 SVGEGT. This CDR3 is 13 amino acids long. The DNA of the CDR3 is TGTGCCAGCAGTTACTACAGGGAGGGGACCCAGTACTTC. It encodes CASSYYREGTQYF.

This clonotype was detected only a few times. The rearrangement uses TRBV7-9 and TRBJ2-3; 8 bases align to TRBD1. Germline V gene lookup returns CDR1 SEHNR and CDR2 FQNEAQ (reference sequence). Trimming removed 7 bases from V and 1 base from J; junction bases left unmatched: 7. The CDR3 has 15 amino acids. The CDR3 DNA reads TGTGCCAGCACCTCACAGGGGGACGGCACAGATACGCAGTATTTT. This translates into CASTSQGDGTDTQYF.

This clonotype was detected only a few times. The chain joins TRBV20-1 to TRBJ2-3; 9 nucleotides line up with TRBD2. This CDR3 region has 14 residues. CDR1 DFQATT and CDR2 SNEGSKA come from the germline V gene (reference sequence). V trimming: 1 base; J trimming: 4 bases; junction bases outside the gene matches: 3. The CDR3 DNA is TGCAGTGCTAGAGTCGCGGGGGGGGCAGATACGCAGTATTTT. This encodes CSARVAGGADTQYF.